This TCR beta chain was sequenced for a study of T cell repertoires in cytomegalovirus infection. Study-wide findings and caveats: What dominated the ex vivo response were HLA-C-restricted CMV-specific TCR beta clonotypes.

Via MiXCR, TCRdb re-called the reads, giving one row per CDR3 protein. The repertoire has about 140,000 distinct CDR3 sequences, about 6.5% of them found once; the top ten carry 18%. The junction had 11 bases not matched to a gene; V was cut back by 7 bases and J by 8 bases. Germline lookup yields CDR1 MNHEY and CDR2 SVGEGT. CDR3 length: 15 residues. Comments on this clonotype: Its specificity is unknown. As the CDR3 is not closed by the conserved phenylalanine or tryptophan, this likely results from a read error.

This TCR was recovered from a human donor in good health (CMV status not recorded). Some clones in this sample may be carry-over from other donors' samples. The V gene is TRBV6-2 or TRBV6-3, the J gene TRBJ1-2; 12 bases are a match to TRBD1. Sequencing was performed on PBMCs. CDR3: CASTPLGQGAEGYTY. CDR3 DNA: TGTGCCAGCACCCCCCTGGGACAGGGGGCAGAAGGCTACACCTAC.